The source of this T cell receptor beta chain is a study of spatial heterogeneity in lung cancer. Study as a whole: A unique TCR and UMI combination showed up more than ten times in raw reads, on average.

The length of the CDR3 is 14 residues. V lost 6 bases, J lost 10 bases, and 19 bases lay in between. This clonotype was seen a handful of times. Time point specified: sample taken at primary tumor resection. The input material, whole RNA from tumor, nontumor lung or frozen PBMC, was sequenced unsorted. Samples came from 60 to 75 TRACERx patients with untreated early-stage lung cancer. In the library, each TCR cDNA molecule bore its own unique molecular identifier. Each CDR3 protein is one row after TCRdb ran MiXCR on the 5' RACE reads. The repertoire holds 45,000 to 55,000 distinct CDR3 sequences, with approximately 5% as singletons.

This receptor was identified in a male donor with early-stage non-small cell lung cancer. Source: PBMCs, taken at surgery. The chain couples TRBV12-3 or TRBV12-4 to TRBJ2-1; D tentatively fits TRBD1 or TRBD2 (5 bases each). The chain's CDR3 is CASRGDARSKEQFF. As DNA, the CDR3 is TGTGCCAGCAGAGGGGACGCCCGGAGTAAAGAGCAGTTCTTC.